This paragraph covers one T cell receptor (beta chain) sequence. Its target is not known. This sample is drawn from a study of cytomegalovirus exposure and HLA in healthy donors. It was with 60 Vbeta and 13 Jbeta primers that the PCR ran. Sequenced by immunoSEQ multiplex PCR; TCRdb stores in-frame clones only, minus some. The data show approximately 190,000 clones, with roughly four fifths seen just once and less than 2.5% held by the top ten. Overall study results and limits: The likely origin of a cluster of highly shared sequence variants was a sequencing artifact. A later analysis reported that several of the most significant clusters appeared to be linked to common viral pathogens, among them Epstein-Barr virus. The authors later found HLA-associated TCR beta chains more clonally expanded than equally common others.

The germline V gene encodes CDR1 MNHNS and CDR2 SASEGT. The CDR3 loop spans 10 amino acids. V was cut by 8 bases and J by 8 bases, with 9 bases left in between. This chain joins TRBV6-1 and TRBJ1-2; no reliable D call. This sequence originates from a woman younger than 45 in good health and CMV-seropositive. Sequenced sample: PBMCs. For the CDR3, the DNA is TGTGCCAGCTTATCGTTCGGCTACACCTTC. The encoded protein is CASLSFGYTF.